Below are 29 T cell receptor beta chains sequenced from a single sample in a study of T cells in Graves' hyperthyroidism and ophthalmopathy. The investigators amplified TCR beta CDR3 regions from RNA transcripts. TCR CDR3 regions were first amplified by RT-PCR with HTBI primers. TCRdb re-called the multiplex PCR reads through MiXCR, storing one row per CDR3 protein. The sample yields some 510,000 distinct CDR3 sequences, under 25% seen once. The material sequenced was blood. These receptors were taken from a young man with Graves' hyperthyroidism.

There are many counts of this clonotype. J is TRBJ1-1 and V is TRBV5-1; 10 nucleotides align to TRBD1. Germline V gene data show CDR1 as SGHRS and CDR2 as YFSETQ. The CDR3 contains 14 residues. Germline trimming cut 7 bases from V and 7 bases from J; bases unmatched to any gene: 10. The CDR3 DNA is TGCGCCAGCCAACGGGACAGGGGATCGGTTGAAGCTTTCTTT. Amino acid sequence: CASQRDRGSVEAFF.

This clonotype has at least ten counts. V and J are TRBV6-5 and TRBJ2-7; D possibly corresponds to TRBD2 (7 bases). Germline CDR1 is MNHEY and CDR2 is SVGAGI. Trimming pared 0 bases from V and 5 bases from J, leaving 14 bases between. The CDR3 loop spans 15 amino acids. The CDR3 coding sequence is TGTGCCAGCAGTTACTCGAAATCGGGGGGCCACGAGCAGTACTTC. It encodes CASSYSKSGGHEQYF.

This clonotype appeared many times. The chain couples TRBV20-1 to TRBJ2-7; a possible D gene is TRBD2 (6 bases). Per germline, CDR1 DFQATT and CDR2 SNEGSKA (reference sequence). The length of the CDR3 is 13 residues. V shed 6 bases and J shed 2 bases, with 14 bases lying between them. The CDR3 coding sequence is TGCAGTGCCGGGCGGGGAAACACCTACGAGCAGTACTTC. It yields the protein CSAGRGNTYEQYF.

This clonotype came up many times. The rearrangement uses TRBV7-9 and TRBJ1-1; no reliable D call. Per germline, CDR1 SEHNR and CDR2 FQNEAQ (reference sequence). The CDR3 contains 13 residues. With 5 bases removed from V and 0 bases from J, the gap between germline ends came to 7 bases. The CDR3 DNA reads as TGTGCCAGCAGCAAAGACCTGAACACTGAAGCTTTCTTT. It specifies CASSKDLNTEAFF.

This clonotype was seen repeatedly, ten times or more. The chain has TRBV10-3 and TRBJ1-1; D gene uncertain. Germline V gene sequence: CDR1 ENHRY, CDR2 SYGVKD. There are 17 residues in the CDR3. Trimming removed 5 bases at V and 4 bases at J, with 23 bases between. The CDR3 bases are TGTGCCATCAGTCCCGCTCGGGCGTCGGTGGTCGGCACTGAAGCTTTCTTT. It translates to CAISPARASVVGTEAFF.

This clonotype was counted many times. J is TRBJ2-7 and V is TRBV28; D possibly corresponds to TRBD1 (6 bases). Germline V lookup: CDR1 MDHEN, CDR2 SYDVKM. V dropped 2 bases and J dropped 4 bases, with 12 bases sitting between them. The CDR3 loop spans 14 amino acids. This CDR3 reads CASSLSRGTYEQYF. The CDR3 nucleotides read TGTGCCAGCAGTTTAAGCAGGGGAACGTACGAGCAGTACTTC.

This rearrangement joins TRBV2 to TRBJ1-5; 10 bases are shared with TRBD1. V lost 6 bases and J lost 6; bases outside the gene matches: 5. Germline CDR1 reads SNHLY; CDR2 reads FYNNEI. There are 14 residues in the CDR3. CDR3 in amino acids: CASSDRGQVQPQHF. The DNA for the CDR3 is TGTGCCAGCAGCGACAGGGGGCAGGTTCAGCCCCAGCATTTT. The full variable domain, completed using reference TRBV2 and TRBJ1-5, is EPEVTQTPSHQVTQMGQEVILRCVPISNHLYFYWYRQILGQKVEFLVSFYNNEISEKSEIFDDQFSVERPDGSNFTLKIRSTKLEDSAMYFCASSDRGQVQPQHFGDGTRLSIL.

This clonotype was seen ten or more times. This chain links TRBV12-3 or TRBV12-4 with TRBJ1-5; a possible D gene is TRBD1 (5 bases). V lost 0 bases to trimming and J lost 5 bases, with 8 bases between them. The CDR3 has 14 residues. CDR3 region: CASSLAWGHQPQHF. The CDR3 DNA is TGTGCCAGCAGTTTAGCATGGGGCCATCAGCCCCAGCATTTT.

This sequence joins TRBV18 and TRBJ2-7, with D possibly being TRBD1 or TRBD2 (5 bases each). The V gene's germline CDR1 is KGHSH and CDR2 LQKENI. The CDR3 has 14 amino acids. Trimming removed 3 bases from V and 5 bases from J, with 14 bases in between. The CDR3 nucleotides read TGTGCCAGCTCACCTACAGGATACGGGGACGAGCAGTACTTC. Translating it yields CASSPTGYGDEQYF. The entire variable domain, with the rest obtained from reference TRBV18 and TRBJ2-7, is as follows: NAGVMQNPRHLVRRRGQEARLRCSPMKGHSHVYWYRQLPEEGLKFMVYLQKENIIDESGMPKERFSAEFPKEGPSILRIQQVVRGDSAAYFCASSPTGYGDEQYFGPGTRLTVT.

The chain carries TRBV7-6 and TRBJ2-5; TRBD1 aligns across 7 bases. The trim removed 5 bases at V and 1 base at J, leaving 10 bases unmatched. The CDR3 loop spans 16 amino acids. The germline V gene encodes CDR1 SGHVS and CDR2 FNYEAQ. The CDR3 nucleotides read TGTGCCAGCAGCCATACCGGACAGGACCGCCAAGAGACCCAGTACTTC. Translated, it gives CASSHTGQDRQETQYF.

At least ten counts were recorded for this clonotype. The chain carries TRBV20-1 and TRBJ2-7, with a tentative D call TRBD2 (7 bases). CDR3 length: 13 amino acids. CDR1 and CDR2 from the germline V gene are DFQATT and SNEGSKA (reference sequence). This CDR3 is CGLLRGGPYEQYF. CDR3 coding DNA: TGCGGTCTTTTGAGGGGGGGCCCATACGAGCAGTACTTC.

This clonotype has at least ten counts. This sequence joins TRBV11-2 and TRBJ1-1; D might be TRBD1 (6 bases). Trimming shortened V by 5 bases and J by 3 bases, and 25 bases separated the two germline ends. This CDR3 is built from 18 residues. The germline CDR1 and CDR2 sequences are SGHAT and FQNNGV. In DNA form, the CDR3 reads TGTGCCAGCAGCCCCATTAAAGTACCGGGGGCTTTTTACACTGAAGCTTTCTTT. This translates into CASSPIKVPGAFYTEAFF.

This clonotype was detected a few times. This chain links TRBV4-1 with TRBJ2-2; D call uncertain. There are 13 residues in the CDR3. Germline values: CDR1 MGHRA, CDR2 YSYEKL. The V end lost 2 bases, the J end lost 7 bases, and 8 bases lay between the germline ends. The CDR3 sequence is CASSQMVDGELFF. As DNA, the CDR3 is TGCGCCAGCAGCCAAATGGTAGACGGGGAGCTGTTTTTT.

The rearrangement uses TRBV2 and TRBJ1-1; D may be TRBD1 (6 bases). There are 14 residues in the CDR3. CDR1 is SNHLY, CDR2 FYNNEI, per germline. The V end was cut by 7 bases, the J end by 0 bases, with 12 bases between. The CDR3 DNA sequence: TGTGCCAGCAAGGACAGAATCATGAACACTGAAGCTTTCTTT. Encoded protein: CASKDRIMNTEAFF.

This clonotype was detected a few times. This chain links TRBV28 with TRBJ1-2; perhaps TRBD1 as D (5 bases). This CDR3 is 15 amino acids long. V lost 3 bases and J 1 base, leaving 12 bases between the germline ends. Looked up from germline, CDR1 is MDHEN and CDR2 is SYDVKM. The CDR3 spells CASSFRGRFNYGYTF. CDR3 DNA: TGTGCCAGCAGTTTTAGGGGACGGTTTAACTATGGCTACACCTTC.

The J gene is TRBJ2-5, the V gene TRBV6-1; no clear D. From germline, CDR1 is MNHNS and CDR2 SASEGT. The CDR3 length is 15 residues. V dropped 1 base and J dropped 5 bases, with 14 bases sitting between them. The CDR3 bases are TGTGCCAGCAGTGAAGAGTTGGGCGGAAGGGAGACCCAGTACTTC. It codes for CASSEELGGRETQYF.

The sample holds many counts of this clonotype. The chain combines TRBV20-1 with TRBJ2-5; 12 nucleotides agree with TRBD2. The CDR3 is made up of 19 amino acids. CDR1 and CDR2 (germline): DFQATT, SNEGSKA (reference sequence). The ends lost 0 bases at V and 0 bases at J; junction bases unmatched: 11. The CDR3 here is CSARDRGLAGTWYQETQYF. The CDR3 nucleotides are TGCAGTGCTAGAGATCGCGGACTAGCGGGGACCTGGTACCAAGAGACCCAGTACTTC.

In the case of this clonotype: This could be a read error, since a much larger clone is one nucleotide away. The chain uses TRBV6-1 and TRBJ2-7; TRBD1 is a possible D gene (6 bases). This CDR3 is built from 14 residues. Germline lookup yields CDR1 MNHNS and CDR2 SASEGT. In DNA, the CDR3 is TGTGTCAGCACCCCTTGGGACAAATCCTACGAGCAGTACTTC. Protein product: CVSTPWDKSYEQYF.

This clonotype was counted many times. The chain uses TRBV2 and TRBJ2-7; unclear D gene. Germline V gene sequence: CDR1 SNHLY, CDR2 FYNNEI. Trimming pared 2 bases from V and 0 bases from J, leaving 14 bases between. This CDR3 has 16 residues. DNA for the CDR3: TGTGCCAGCAGTGAATCTAGACAATTTAGCTCCTACGAGCAGTACTTC. It is translated as CASSESRQFSSYEQYF.

This clonotype was detected once. The chain uses TRBV11-2 and TRBJ2-7; a possible D gene is TRBD1 (6 bases). This CDR3 comprises 14 residues. Germline V gene data show CDR1 as SGHAT and CDR2 as FQNNGV. Trimming took off 5 bases at V and 2 bases at J, with 13 bases between the two ends. The DNA of the CDR3 is TGTGCCAGCAGCCATTCCGGGACACCCTACGAGCAGTACTTC. Its translation: CASSHSGTPYEQYF.

This clonotype has at least ten counts. The chain employs TRBV5-1 and TRBJ1-1; D gene ambiguous. There are 19 residues in the CDR3. Between the trimmed V and J ends, which lost 0 bases and 0 bases, there was a span of 21 bases. Germline V gene data show CDR1 as SGHRS and CDR2 as YFSETQ. CDR3 nucleotide sequence: TGCGCCAGCAGCTTGGATGGGTCGAATGTAGGTCTAATGAACACTGAAGCTTTCTTT. Residues: CASSLDGSNVGLMNTEAFF.

This clonotype was seen repeatedly, ten times or more. The gene calls are TRBV5-1 and TRBJ2-7; D possibly corresponds to TRBD1 (5 bases). The CDR3 contains 13 residues. V was pared by 5 bases and J by 5 bases, with 14 bases between. The germline CDR1 and CDR2 sequences are SGHRS and YFSETQ. The CDR3 sequence is CASSRQRGHEQYF. The CDR3 coding sequence is TGCGCCAGCAGTCGACAGAGAGGCCACGAGCAGTACTTC.

This clonotype was counted ten times or more. CDR3 sequence (DNA): TGTGCCAGCAGTCCAGACGGGAGAGAGACCCAGTACTTC. Translated, it gives CASSPDGRETQYF. The chain employs TRBV12-3 or TRBV12-4 and TRBJ2-5; weak D call: TRBD2 (6 bases). The CDR3 runs to 13 residues. Trimming stripped 5 bases from V and 4 bases from J, with 11 bases between.

This clonotype has ten or more counts. The V call is TRBV6-5, the J call TRBJ1-1, with D hard to call. There are 13 residues in the CDR3. In germline, CDR1 is MNHEY, CDR2 SVGAGI. Trimming pared 3 bases from V and 1 base from J, leaving 6 bases between. CDR3 sequence reads: CASSYGRNTEAFF. CDR3 DNA sequence: TGTGCCAGCAGTTATGGTAGGAACACTGAAGCTTTCTTT.

The chain is built from TRBV19 and TRBJ1-5; possible D gene TRBD1, 6 bases. In germline, CDR1 is LNHDA, CDR2 SQIVND (reference sequence). V was clipped by 3 bases and J by 6 bases, with 18 bases between them. This CDR3 is 16 amino acids long. CDR3 in DNA: TGTGCCAGTAGTATTGGTGGGCAGGGGCTGAGTCAGCCCCAGCATTTT. Translating it yields CASSIGGQGLSQPQHF.

This clonotype was recorded at least ten times. The chain is built from TRBV7-2 and TRBJ2-7; a weak D match, TRBD1 (6 bases). The CDR3 sequence is 15 residues long. Germline V gene data show CDR1 as SGHTA and CDR2 as FQGNSA. Deletions cut 1 base from V and 6 bases from J, with 16 bases between. The CDR3 spells CASSLELQGGREQYF. In DNA, the CDR3 is TGTGCCAGCAGCTTAGAATTACAAGGGGGTCGCGAGCAGTACTTC.

Only one count was recorded for this clonotype. A read error may produce the germline difference seen at one junction end. Written as DNA, the CDR3 is TGTGCTATCAGTTTGACAGGCTTTTCCTCTGGAAACACCATATATTTT. It specifies CAISLTGFSSGNTIYF. This sequence joins TRBV10-3 and TRBJ1-3, with a tentative D call TRBD1 (6 bases). CDR1 is ENHRY and CDR2 is SYGVKD in the germline V gene. The CDR3 sequence is 16 residues long.

The chain recombines TRBV28 with TRBJ2-7, with 9 bases lining up with TRBD2. Germline values: CDR1 MDHEN, CDR2 SYDVKM. J was trimmed by 4 bases and V by 2 bases; bases with no gene match: 9. This CDR3 region has 16 residues. The CDR3 nucleotides read TGTGCCAGCAGTTTAATTGGCGGGAGGGCCCCATACGAGCAGTACTTC. It specifies CASSLIGGRAPYEQYF.

This clonotype was detected ten times or more. The chain employs TRBV30 and TRBJ2-2; 7 positions agree with TRBD1. The CDR3 has 13 residues. J was trimmed by 1 base and V by 8 bases; bases with no gene match: 4. Germline V lookup: CDR1 GTSNPN, CDR2 SVGIG (reference sequence). In nucleotides, the CDR3 is TGTGCCCGAGGGGGCCGGAACACCGGGGAGCTGTTTTTT. This sequence encodes CARGGRNTGELFF.